The sequence of this TCR beta chain was determined in a study of cytomegalovirus exposure and HLA in healthy donors. Overall study: An early data release held 79 million or so unique TCRs from HLA-typed donors. Study-level results: A later analysis found most CMV-associated TCR beta chains apparently HLA-restricted. Specificity for CMV antigens was confirmed in vitro for a few of the CMV-associated chains. Among TCR beta chains, those listed as cytomegalovirus-associated numbered approximately 150.

V lost 4 bases, J lost 0 bases, and 11 bases stayed unmatched. The CDR3 has 17 residues. CDR1 is GTSNPN, CDR2 SVGIG, per germline (reference sequence). The PCR made use of 60 Vbeta and 13 Jbeta primers. Clones were read by immunoSEQ multiplex PCR, and TCRdb kept only the in-frame ones, dropping some. The sample yields roughly 93,000 clones, around 80% seen once. Of note for this clone: Its antigen remains unknown.

What was sequenced was PBMCs. The chain recombines TRBV30 with TRBJ1-5; the match to TRBD1 covers 8 bases. This TCR was sampled from a man aged 25 to 45 in good health and CMV-seronegative. The DNA of the CDR3 is TGTGCCTGGACCCACGGCAGGGGGCAAATTAGCAATCAGCCCCAGCATTTT. As protein: CAWTHGRGQISNQPQHF.